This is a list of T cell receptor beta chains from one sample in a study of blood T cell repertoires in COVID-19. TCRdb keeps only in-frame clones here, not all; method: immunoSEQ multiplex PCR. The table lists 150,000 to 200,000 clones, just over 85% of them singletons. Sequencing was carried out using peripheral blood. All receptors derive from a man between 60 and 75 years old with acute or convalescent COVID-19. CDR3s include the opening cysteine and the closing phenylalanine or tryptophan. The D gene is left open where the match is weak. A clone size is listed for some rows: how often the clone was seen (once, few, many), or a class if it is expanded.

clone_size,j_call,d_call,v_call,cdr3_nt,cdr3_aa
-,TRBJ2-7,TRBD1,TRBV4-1,TGCGCCAGCAGCCAAGCGGACAGGGAACAGGACGAGCAGTACTTC,CASSQADREQDEQYF
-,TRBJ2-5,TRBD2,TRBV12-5,TGTGCTAGTGGTTTGGGACTAGCGGGTGACGAGACCCAGTACTTC,CASGLGLAGDETQYF
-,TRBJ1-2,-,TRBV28,TGTGCCAGCAGTTTGGAAGGGGAAAACTATGGCTACACCTTC,CASSLEGENYGYTF
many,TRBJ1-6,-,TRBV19,TGTGCCAGTAGGCGGACTCCCCGTTCACCCCTCCACTTT,CASRRTPRSPLHF
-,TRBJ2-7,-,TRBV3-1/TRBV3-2,TGTGCCAGCAGCTGGGCGGAGCGGGCCTCCTACGAGCAGTACTTC,CASSWAERASYEQYF
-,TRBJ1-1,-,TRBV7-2,TGTGCCAGCAGCTTAGTGGCCAGGATGAACACTGAAGCTTTCTTT,CASSLVARMNTEAFF
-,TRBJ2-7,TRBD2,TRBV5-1,TGCGCCAGCAGCTTGACTAGCGGGGCGTCCTACGAGCAGTACTTC,CASSLTSGASYEQYF
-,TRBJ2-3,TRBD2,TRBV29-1,TGCAGCGTTGAAAGAACGACGGGAGGCGGAGGTTTTCCCACAGATACGCAGTATTTT,CSVERTTGGGGFPTDTQYF
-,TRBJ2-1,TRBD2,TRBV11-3,TGTGCCAGCAGCGGGACTAGCGGGAGGAATGAGCAGTTCTTC,CASSGTSGRNEQFF
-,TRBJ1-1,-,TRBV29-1,TGCAGCGTCCATAGCAGAAACACTGAAGCTTTCTTT,CSVHSRNTEAFF
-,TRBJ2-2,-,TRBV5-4,TGTGCCAGCAGCTTGGCAGGGGTGGACACCGGGGAGCTGTTTTTT,CASSLAGVDTGELFF
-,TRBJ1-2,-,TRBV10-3,TGTGCCATCAGTGAGTCAGGGGACTATGGCTACACCTTC,CAISESGDYGYTF
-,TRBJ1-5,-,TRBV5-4,TGTGCCAGCAGCCGCGGCGGGGGCCAGGCGGATCAGCCCCAGCATTTT,CASSRGGGQADQPQHF
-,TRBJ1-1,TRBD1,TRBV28,TGTGCCAGCAGTTTCGGACAGGGTGAAGCTTTCTTT,CASSFGQGEAFF
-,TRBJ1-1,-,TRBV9,TGTGCCAGCAGCGTAGGTGGCGGGACCACTGAAGCTTTCTTT,CASSVGGGTTEAFF
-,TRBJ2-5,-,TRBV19,TGTGCCAGTAGTAACAGCAGGGTTTGGCGAGAGACCCAGTACTTC,CASSNSRVWRETQYF
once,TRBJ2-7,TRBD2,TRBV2,TGTGCCAGCCGGGCTAGCGGGAGTAGATACGAGCAGTACTTC,CASRASGSRYEQYF
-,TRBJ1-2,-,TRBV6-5,TGTGCCAGCAGTCCCCTCGGGGTTGGAGGCTACACCTTC,CASSPLGVGGYTF
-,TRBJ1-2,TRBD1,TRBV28,TGTGCCATCGAAGGGGGCACTAACTATGGCTACACCTTC,CAIEGGTNYGYTF
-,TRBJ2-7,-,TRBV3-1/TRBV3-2,TGTGCCAGCAGCCAAGGACACGGTAACTCCTACGAGCAGTACTTC,CASSQGHGNSYEQYF
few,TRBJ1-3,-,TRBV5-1,TGCGCCAGCAGCTCTGAGCTCGGAAACACCATATATTTT,CASSSELGNTIYF
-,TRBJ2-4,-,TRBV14,TGTGCCAGCAGCCAAGTTGCAGGTTCACTAGCCAAAAACATTCAGTACTTC,CASSQVAGSLAKNIQYF
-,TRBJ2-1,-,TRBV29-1,TGCAGCGTTGTTGGGCTTTACAATGAGCAGTTCTTC,CSVVGLYNEQFF
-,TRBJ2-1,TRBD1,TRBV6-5,TGTGCCAGTATCACAGGGGGCATTCGAGATGAGCAGTTCTTC,CASITGGIRDEQFF
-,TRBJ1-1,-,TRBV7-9,TGTGCCAGCAGCTTACTCGCGGAGAACACTGAAGCTTTCTTT,CASSLLAENTEAFF
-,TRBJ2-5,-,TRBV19,TGTGCCAGTAGTATGGGGCAGCAAGAGACCCAGTACTTC,CASSMGQQETQYF
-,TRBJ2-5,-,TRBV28,TGTGCCAGCAGTTTGCGAGAGACCCAGTACTTC,CASSLRETQYF
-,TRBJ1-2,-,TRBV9,TGTGCCAGCAGCGTAGGGGTAGCCCGGGGCTACACCTTC,CASSVGVARGYTF
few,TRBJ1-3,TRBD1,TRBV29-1,TGCAGCGTTGCGGGGACAGGGGACTCTGGAAACACCATATATTTT,CSVAGTGDSGNTIYF
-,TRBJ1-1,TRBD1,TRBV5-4,TGTGCCAGCAGCCGTATCGTCCCGGGACAGGACTTTGGGGCTTTCTTT,CASSRIVPGQDFGAFF
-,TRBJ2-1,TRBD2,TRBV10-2,TGCGCCAGCACTAGCGGGCTCCCATCGAATGAGCAGTTCTTC,CASTSGLPSNEQFF
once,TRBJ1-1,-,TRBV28,TGTGCCGGCAGAAGCCGGGGCACTGAAGCTTTCTTT,CAGRSRGTEAFF
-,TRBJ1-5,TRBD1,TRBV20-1,TGCAGTGCTAGTCCCCCCCCGACAGGGTACAATCAGCCCCAGCATTTT,CSASPPPTGYNQPQHF
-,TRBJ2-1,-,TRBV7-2,TGTGCCAGCAGCTTAAGTAGCTATGAGCAGTTCTTC,CASSLSSYEQFF
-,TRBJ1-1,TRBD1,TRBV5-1,TGCGCCAGCAGCTTGACCGGGACAGGGTCTTCCACTGAAGCTTTCTTT,CASSLTGTGSSTEAFF
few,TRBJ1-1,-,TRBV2,TGTGCCAGCAACCTGGGACTGTACACTGAAGCTTTCTTT,CASNLGLYTEAFF
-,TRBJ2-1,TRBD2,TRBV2,TGTGCCAGCAGGGGTAGCGGGGCCTCCTACAATGAGCAGTTCTTC,CASRGSGASYNEQFF
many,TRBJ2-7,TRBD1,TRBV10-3,TGTGCCACCAAGACAGGGGACGACGAGCAGTACTTC,CATKTGDDEQYF
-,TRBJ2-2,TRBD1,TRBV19,TGTGCCAGTAACGGACAGGGGAACACCGGGGAGCTGTTTTTT,CASNGQGNTGELFF
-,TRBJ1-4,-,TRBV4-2,TGTGCCAGCAGCCCTCAGCGGGAAAAACTGTTTTTT,CASSPQREKLFF
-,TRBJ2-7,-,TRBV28,TGTGCCAGCAGCCCGGGTACCTCGGGGGCCTACGAGCAGTACTTC,CASSPGTSGAYEQYF
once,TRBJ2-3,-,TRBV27,TGTGCCAGCAGTTTATCGGGTAGCGCGAGGGCCACAGATACGCAGTATTTT,CASSLSGSARATDTQYF
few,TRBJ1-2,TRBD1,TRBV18,TGTGCCAGCTCGTCAAATTCACAGGGGAACTATGGCTACACCTTC,CASSSNSQGNYGYTF
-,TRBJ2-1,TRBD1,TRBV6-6,TGTGCCAGCAGTTTAGAGGACAGGTTCTACAATGAGCAGTTCTTC,CASSLEDRFYNEQFF
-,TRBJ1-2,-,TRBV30,TGTGCCTGGAGTTCCGGGCCTAGCGGTGGCTACACCTTC,CAWSSGPSGGYTF
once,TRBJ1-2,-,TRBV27,TGTGCCAGCAGTAGCCGACGGGACACACACTATGGCTACACCTTC,CASSSRRDTHYGYTF
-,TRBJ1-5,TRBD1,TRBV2,TGTGCCAGCCTTGGGGGACAGGGGTATCAGCCCCAGCATTTT,CASLGGQGYQPQHF
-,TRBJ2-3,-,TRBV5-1,TGCGCCAGCAGCCTCGCGGGTCCCACAGCGACAGATACGCAGTATTTT,CASSLAGPTATDTQYF
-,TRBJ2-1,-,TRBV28,TGTGCCAGCACCCCGACTAGTACCTACAATGAGCAGTTCTTC,CASTPTSTYNEQFF
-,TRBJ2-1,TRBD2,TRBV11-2,TGTGCCAGCAGGGGGGCTGGTGGCGGGAGGGCCTCCTACAATGAGCAGTTCTTC,CASRGAGGGRASYNEQFF
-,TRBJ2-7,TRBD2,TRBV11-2,TGTGCCAGCAGCATTACCGGGACTAGCGGATACGAGCAGTACTTC,CASSITGTSGYEQYF
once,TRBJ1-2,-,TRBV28,TGTGCCAGCAGTTTAGTTGGTAATACGTTCGGGAAAGGCTACACCTTC,CASSLVGNTFGKGYTF
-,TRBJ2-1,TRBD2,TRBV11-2,TGTGCCAGCAGCCCCGGGACTAGAGGCGAGCAGTTCTTC,CASSPGTRGEQFF
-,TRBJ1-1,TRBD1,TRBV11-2,TGTGCCAGCAGCCCCGACAGGGGGAACACTGAAGCTTTCTTT,CASSPDRGNTEAFF
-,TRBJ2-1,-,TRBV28,TGTGCCAGTGGCCCTACAGGGATCAACAATGAGCAGTTCTTC,CASGPTGINNEQFF
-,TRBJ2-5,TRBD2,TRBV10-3,TGTGCCATCAGTGGGGGGAGGGGCGGTCAAGAGACCCAGTACTTC,CAISGGRGGQETQYF
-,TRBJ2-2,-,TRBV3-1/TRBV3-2,TGTGCCAGCAGCCTGGGGCTAAGGGGGACCGGGGAGCTGTTTTTT,CASSLGLRGTGELFF
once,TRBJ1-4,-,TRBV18,TGTGCCAGCTCACCATCCGTCGCGGGAGGCAATGAAAAACTGTTTTTT,CASSPSVAGGNEKLFF
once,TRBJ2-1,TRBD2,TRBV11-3,TGTGCCAGCAGCCCTGGGGGAGGGGCCGACGAGCAGTTCTTC,CASSPGGGADEQFF
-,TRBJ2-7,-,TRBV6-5,TGTGCCAGCAGTTTCCGGGACTCCCAATACGAGCAGTACTTC,CASSFRDSQYEQYF